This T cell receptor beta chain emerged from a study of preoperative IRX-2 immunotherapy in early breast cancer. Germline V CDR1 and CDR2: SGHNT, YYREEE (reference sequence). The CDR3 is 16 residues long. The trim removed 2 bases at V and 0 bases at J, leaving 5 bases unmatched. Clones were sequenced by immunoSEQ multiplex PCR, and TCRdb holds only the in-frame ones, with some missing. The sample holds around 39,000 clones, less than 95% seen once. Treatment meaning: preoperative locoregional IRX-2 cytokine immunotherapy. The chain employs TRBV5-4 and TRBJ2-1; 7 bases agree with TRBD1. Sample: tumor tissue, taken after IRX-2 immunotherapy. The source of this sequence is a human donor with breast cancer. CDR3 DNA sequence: TGTGCCAGCAGCTTCTTACAGGGGCGCTCCTACAATGAGCAGTTCTTC. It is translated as CASSFLQGRSYNEQFF.